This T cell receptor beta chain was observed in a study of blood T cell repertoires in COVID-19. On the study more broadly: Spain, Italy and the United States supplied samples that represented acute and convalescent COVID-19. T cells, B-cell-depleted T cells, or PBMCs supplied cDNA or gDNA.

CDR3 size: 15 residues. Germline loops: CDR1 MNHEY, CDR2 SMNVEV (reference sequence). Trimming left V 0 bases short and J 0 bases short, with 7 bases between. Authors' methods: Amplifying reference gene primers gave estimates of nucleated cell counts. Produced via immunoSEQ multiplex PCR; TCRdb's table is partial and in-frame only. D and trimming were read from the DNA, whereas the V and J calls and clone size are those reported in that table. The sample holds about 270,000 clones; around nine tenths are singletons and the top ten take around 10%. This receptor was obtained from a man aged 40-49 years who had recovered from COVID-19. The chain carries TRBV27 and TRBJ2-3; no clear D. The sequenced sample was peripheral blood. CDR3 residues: CASSLSSLSTDTQYF. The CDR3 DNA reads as TGTGCCAGCAGTTTATCGAGCCTGAGCACAGATACGCAGTATTTT.